These T cell receptor beta chains were read from a single sample in a study of control samples from healthy donors and cancer patients. Measured with immunoSEQ multiplex PCR; TCRdb has only the in-frame clones, and not every one. The table has more than 70,000 clones, roughly nine tenths seen once. Sequenced sample: blood. Source of these receptors: a woman aged 25 to 39 in good health. Each CDR3 is given with its conserved first and last residue. The D gene is left open where the match is weak.

D	V	J	CDR3
-	TRBV5-4	TRBJ2-7	CASSLGGGVTYEQYF
TRBD1	TRBV4-1	TRBJ1-3	CASSQQGVAGNTIYF
-	TRBV19	TRBJ1-1	CASSVRTEAFF
TRBD2	TRBV29-1	TRBJ2-7	CSAVVTSGSYEQYF
-	TRBV7-9	TRBJ1-3	CASSSDSSGNTIYF
-	TRBV7-9	TRBJ2-5	CASSRGETQYF
TRBD1	TRBV19	TRBJ2-2	CASKGQATYTGELFF
TRBD2	TRBV11-3	TRBJ2-1	CASSSGGLAVFGEQFF
-	TRBV11-2	TRBJ1-5	CASSLNYLLRDQPQHF
-	TRBV3-1/TRBV3-2	TRBJ2-1	CASSQGGPEQFF
-	TRBV7-7	TRBJ2-5	CASSLGLRETQYF
-	TRBV9	TRBJ2-3	CASSAETLTDTQYF
-	TRBV28	TRBJ1-4	CASIPAGSSEKLFF
-	TRBV28	TRBJ2-2	CASSGRRFVNTGELFF
TRBD1	TRBV6-5	TRBJ2-7	CAILDRSKYEQYF
-	TRBV30	TRBJ2-3	CAWSVNRASTDTQYF
-	TRBV21-1	TRBJ2-7	CASTRQGPTYEQYF
-	TRBV3-1/TRBV3-2	TRBJ1-5	CASSQGGRGGGQPQHF
-	TRBV21-1	TRBJ2-2	CARLWGSGRAVTGELFF
-	TRBV5-1	TRBJ2-5	CASSLEVIGKTQYF
-	TRBV3-1/TRBV3-2	TRBJ2-1	CASSQDLRRLAGYNEQFF
-	TRBV27	TRBJ2-2	CASRRDQHRVGELFF
-	TRBV5-8	TRBJ1-2	CASSPNDRNYGYTF
-	TRBV2	TRBJ2-3	CASTRGGGPTDTQYF
-	TRBV6-2/TRBV6-3	TRBJ2-5	CASSPTEETQYF